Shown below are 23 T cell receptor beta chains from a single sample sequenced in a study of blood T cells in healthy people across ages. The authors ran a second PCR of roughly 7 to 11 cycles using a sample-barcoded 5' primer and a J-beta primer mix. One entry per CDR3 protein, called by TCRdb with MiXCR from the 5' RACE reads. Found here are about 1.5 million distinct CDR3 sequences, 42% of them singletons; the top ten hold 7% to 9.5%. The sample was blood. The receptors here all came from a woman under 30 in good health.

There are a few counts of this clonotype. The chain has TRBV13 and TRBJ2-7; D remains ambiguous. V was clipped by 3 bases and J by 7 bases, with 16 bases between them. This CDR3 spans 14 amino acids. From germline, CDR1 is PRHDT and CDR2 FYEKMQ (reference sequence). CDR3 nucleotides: TGTGCCAGCAGCTTCGGGCAGGACCCCTGGGAGCAGTACTTC. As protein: CASSFGQDPWEQYF.

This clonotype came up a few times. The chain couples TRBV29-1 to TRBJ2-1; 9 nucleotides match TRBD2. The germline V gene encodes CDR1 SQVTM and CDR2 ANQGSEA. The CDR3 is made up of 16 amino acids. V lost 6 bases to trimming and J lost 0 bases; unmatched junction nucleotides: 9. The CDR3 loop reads CSVPGASGISYNEQFF. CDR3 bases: TGCAGCGTACCCGGGGCTAGCGGGATCTCCTACAATGAGCAGTTCTTC.

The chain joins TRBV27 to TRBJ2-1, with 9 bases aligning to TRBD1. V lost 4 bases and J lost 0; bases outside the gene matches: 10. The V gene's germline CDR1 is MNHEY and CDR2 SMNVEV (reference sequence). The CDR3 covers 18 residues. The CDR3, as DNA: TGTGCCAGCAGTTCAACATCCACAGGGGGCTTCTCCTACAATGAGCAGTTCTTC. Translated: CASSSTSTGGFSYNEQFF.

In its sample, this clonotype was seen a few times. CDR3: CASSLYMALQETQYF. CDR3 nucleotide sequence: TGCGCCAGCAGCTTGTATATGGCTCTACAAGAGACCCAGTACTTC. V gene TRBV5-1 combines with J gene TRBJ2-5; no definite D call. V lost 1 base and J 2 bases, leaving 12 bases between the germline ends. The CDR3 extends over 15 amino acids. The V gene's germline CDR1 is SGHRS and CDR2 YFSETQ.

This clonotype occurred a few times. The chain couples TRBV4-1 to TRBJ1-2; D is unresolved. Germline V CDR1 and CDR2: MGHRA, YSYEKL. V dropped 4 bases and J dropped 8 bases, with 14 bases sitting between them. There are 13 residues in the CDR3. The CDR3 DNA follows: TGCGCCAGCAGCCTCCAAGAGATGTGGGGCTACACCTTC. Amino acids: CASSLQEMWGYTF.

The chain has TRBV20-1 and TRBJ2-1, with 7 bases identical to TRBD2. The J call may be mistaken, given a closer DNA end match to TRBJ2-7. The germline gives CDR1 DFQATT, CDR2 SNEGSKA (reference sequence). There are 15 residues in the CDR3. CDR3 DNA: TGCAGTGCTAGAGCCCTGGGATCTAGCGGCAATGAGCAGTACTTC. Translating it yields CSARALGSSGNEQYF.

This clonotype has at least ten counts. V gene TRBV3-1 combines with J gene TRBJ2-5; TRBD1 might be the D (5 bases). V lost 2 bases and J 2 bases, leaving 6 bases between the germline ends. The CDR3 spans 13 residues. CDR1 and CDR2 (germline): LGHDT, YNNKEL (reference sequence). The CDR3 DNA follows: TGTGCCAGCAGCCAAAGGGGACAAGAGACCCAGTACTTC. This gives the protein CASSQRGQETQYF.

The CDR3 DNA reads TGTGCCACCAGCAGATCAGTGGATTCACCCCTCCACTTT. It translates to CATSRSVDSPLHF. V and J are TRBV15 and TRBJ1-6; no reliable D call. The V gene's germline CDR1 is LNHNV and CDR2 YYDKDF (reference sequence). The CDR3 has 13 amino acids. Trimming removed 2 bases from V and 8 bases from J, with 7 bases in between. The full variable domain, in which reference TRBV15 and TRBJ1-6 provide the parts outside the CDR3, is DAMVIQNPRYQVTQFGKPVTLSCSQTLNHNVMYWYQQKSSQAPKLLFHYYDKDFNNEADTPDNFQSRRPNTSFCFLDIRSPGLGDTAMYLCATSRSVDSPLHFGNGTRLTVT.

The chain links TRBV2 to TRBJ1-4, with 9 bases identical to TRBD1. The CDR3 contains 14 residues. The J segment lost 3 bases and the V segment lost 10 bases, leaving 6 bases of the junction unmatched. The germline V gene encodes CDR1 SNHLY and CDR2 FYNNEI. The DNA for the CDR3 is TGTGCCACCATGGGGACAGGGCCTAATGAAAAACTGTTTTTT. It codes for CATMGTGPNEKLFF.

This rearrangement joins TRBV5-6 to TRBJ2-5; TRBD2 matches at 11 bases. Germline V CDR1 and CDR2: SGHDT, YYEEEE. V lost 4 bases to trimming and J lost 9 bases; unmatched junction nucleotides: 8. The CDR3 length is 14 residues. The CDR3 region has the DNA TGTGCCAGCAGCCTAGCGGGAGGAGGATGGGCCCAGTACTTC. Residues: CASSLAGGGWAQYF. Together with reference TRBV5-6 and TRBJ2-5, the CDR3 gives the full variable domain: DAGVTQSPTHLIKTRGQQVTLRCSPKSGHDTVSWYQQALGQGPQFIFQYYEEEERQRGNFPDRFSGHQFPNYSSELNVNALLLGDSALYLCASSLAGGGWAQYFGPGTRLLVL.

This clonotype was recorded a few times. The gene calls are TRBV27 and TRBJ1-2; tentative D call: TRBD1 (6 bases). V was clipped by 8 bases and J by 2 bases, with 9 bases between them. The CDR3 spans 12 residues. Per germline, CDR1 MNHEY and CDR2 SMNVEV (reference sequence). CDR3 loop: CASRQENYGYTF. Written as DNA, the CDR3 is TGTGCCAGCCGACAGGAGAACTATGGCTACACCTTC.

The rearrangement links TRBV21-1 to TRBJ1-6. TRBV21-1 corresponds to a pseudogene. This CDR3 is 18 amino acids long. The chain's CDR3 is CASSKARQENSYNSPLHF. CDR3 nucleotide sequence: TGTGCCAGCAGCAAAGCGCGGCAGGAAAACTCCTATAATTCACCCCTCCACTTT.

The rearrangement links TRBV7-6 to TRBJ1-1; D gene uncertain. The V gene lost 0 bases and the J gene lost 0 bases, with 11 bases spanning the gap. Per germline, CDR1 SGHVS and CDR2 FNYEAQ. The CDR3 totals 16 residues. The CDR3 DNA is TGTGCCAGCAGCTTAGCACGGGTCAGCATGAACACTGAAGCTTTCTTT. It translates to CASSLARVSMNTEAFF.

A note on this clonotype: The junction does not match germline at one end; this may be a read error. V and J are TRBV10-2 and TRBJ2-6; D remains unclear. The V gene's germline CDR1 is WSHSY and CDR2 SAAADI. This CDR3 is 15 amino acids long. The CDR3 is CASSGSPSGANVLTF. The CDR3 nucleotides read TGCGCCAGCAGTGGGTCCCCCTCTGGAGCCAACGTCCTGACTTTC.

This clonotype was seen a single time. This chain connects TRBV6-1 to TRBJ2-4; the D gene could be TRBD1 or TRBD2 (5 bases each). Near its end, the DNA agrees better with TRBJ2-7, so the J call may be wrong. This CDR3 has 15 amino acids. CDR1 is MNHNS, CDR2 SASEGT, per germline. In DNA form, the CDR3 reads TGTGCCAGCAGTGACGAGGGGCAGGGAGTATACGAGCAGTACTTC. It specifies CASSDEGQGVYEQYF.

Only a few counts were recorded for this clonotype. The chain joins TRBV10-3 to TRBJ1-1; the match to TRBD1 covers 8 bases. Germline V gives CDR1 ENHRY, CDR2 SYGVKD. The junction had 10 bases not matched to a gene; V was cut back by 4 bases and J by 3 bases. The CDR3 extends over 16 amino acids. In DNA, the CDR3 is TGTGCCATCAGTGGGAGGCCGGGACAGGTAGACACTGAAGCTTTCTTT. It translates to CAISGRPGQVDTEAFF.

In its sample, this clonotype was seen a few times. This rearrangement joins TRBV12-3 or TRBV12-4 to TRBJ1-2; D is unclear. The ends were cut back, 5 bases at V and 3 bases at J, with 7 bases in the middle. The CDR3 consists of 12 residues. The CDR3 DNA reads TGTGCCAGCAGTCCACTCCACTATGGCTACACCTTC. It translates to CASSPLHYGYTF.

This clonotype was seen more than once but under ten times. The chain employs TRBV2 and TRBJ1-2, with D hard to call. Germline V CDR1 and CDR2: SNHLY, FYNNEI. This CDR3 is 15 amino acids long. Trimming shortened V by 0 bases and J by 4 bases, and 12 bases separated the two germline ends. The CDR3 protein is CASSEAAAGIYGYTF. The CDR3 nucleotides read TGTGCCAGCAGTGAAGCTGCAGCGGGGATCTATGGCTACACCTTC.

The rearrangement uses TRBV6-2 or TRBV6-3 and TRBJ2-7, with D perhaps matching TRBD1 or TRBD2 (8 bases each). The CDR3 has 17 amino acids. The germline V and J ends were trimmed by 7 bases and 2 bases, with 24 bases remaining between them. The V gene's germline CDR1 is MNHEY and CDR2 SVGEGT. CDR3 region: CASTKGQGGTRTYEQYF. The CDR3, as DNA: TGTGCCAGCACCAAAGGACAGGGTGGGACTAGGACCTACGAGCAGTACTTC.

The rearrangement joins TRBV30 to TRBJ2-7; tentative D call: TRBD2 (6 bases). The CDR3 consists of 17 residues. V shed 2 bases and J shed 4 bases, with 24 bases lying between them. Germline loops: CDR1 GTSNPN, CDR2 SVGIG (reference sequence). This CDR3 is CAWSPLPGGPKAYEQYF. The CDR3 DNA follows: TGTGCCTGGAGTCCCTTGCCCGGAGGGCCCAAGGCTTACGAGCAGTACTTC.

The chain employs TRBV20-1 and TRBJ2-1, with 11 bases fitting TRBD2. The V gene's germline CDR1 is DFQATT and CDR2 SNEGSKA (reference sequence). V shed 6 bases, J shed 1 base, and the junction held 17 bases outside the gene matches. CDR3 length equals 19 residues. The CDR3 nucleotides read TGCAGTGCCCTCTGGGCGACTAGCGGGATCACCGAATCCTACAATGAGCAGTTCTTC. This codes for CSALWATSGITESYNEQFF.

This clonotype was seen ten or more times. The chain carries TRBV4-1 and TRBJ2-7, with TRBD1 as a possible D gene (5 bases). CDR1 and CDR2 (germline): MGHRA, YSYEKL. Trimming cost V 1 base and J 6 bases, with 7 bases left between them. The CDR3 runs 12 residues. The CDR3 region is CASSQVQGEQYF. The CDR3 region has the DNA TGCGCCAGCAGCCAAGTCCAGGGCGAGCAGTACTTC.

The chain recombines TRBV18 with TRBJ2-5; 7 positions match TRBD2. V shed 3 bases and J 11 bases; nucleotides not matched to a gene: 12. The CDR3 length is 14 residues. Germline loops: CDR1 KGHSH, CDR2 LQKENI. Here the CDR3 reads CASSPLLAGDEQYF. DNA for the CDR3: TGTGCCAGCTCACCCCTACTGGCGGGAGATGAGCAGTACTTC.